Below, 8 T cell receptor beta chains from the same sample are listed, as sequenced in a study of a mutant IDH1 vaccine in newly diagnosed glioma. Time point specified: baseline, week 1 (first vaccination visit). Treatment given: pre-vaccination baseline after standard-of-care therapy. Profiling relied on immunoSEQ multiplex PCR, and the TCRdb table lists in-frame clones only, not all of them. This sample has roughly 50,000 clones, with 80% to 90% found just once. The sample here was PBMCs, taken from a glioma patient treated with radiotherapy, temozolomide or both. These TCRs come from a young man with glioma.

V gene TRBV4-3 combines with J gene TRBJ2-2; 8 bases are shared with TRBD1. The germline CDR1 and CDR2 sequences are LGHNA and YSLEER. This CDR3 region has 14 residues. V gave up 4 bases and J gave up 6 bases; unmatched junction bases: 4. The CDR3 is CASSRDRGPGELFF. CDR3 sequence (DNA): TGCGCCAGCAGCCGAGACAGGGGCCCCGGGGAGCTGTTTTTT.

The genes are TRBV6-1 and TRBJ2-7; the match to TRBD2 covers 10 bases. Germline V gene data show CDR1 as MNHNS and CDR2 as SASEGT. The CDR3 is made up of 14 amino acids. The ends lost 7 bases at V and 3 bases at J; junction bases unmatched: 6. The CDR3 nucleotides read TGTGCCAGCACCGTAGCGGGGGGTTACTACGAGCAGTACTTC. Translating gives CASTVAGGYYEQYF.

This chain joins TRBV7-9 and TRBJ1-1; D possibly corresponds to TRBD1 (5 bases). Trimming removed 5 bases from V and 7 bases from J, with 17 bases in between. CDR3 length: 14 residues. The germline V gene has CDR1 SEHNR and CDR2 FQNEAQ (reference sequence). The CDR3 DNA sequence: TGTGCCAGCAGCGCTCGGGGGGTGGCTGTTGAAGCTTTCTTT. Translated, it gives CASSARGVAVEAFF.

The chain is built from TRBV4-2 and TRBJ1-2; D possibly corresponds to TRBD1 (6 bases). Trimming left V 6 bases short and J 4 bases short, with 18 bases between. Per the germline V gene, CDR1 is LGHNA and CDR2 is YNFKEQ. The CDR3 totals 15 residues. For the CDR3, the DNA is TGTGCCAGCAGAGATTTTAGACAGGCTACCTATGGCTACACCTTC. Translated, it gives CASRDFRQATYGYTF.

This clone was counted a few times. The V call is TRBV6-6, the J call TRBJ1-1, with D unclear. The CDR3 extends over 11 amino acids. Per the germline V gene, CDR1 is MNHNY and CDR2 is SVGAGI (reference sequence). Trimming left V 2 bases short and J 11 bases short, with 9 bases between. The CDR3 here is CASSYVSWAFF. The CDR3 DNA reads TGTGCCAGCAGTTACGTAAGCTGGGCTTTCTTT.

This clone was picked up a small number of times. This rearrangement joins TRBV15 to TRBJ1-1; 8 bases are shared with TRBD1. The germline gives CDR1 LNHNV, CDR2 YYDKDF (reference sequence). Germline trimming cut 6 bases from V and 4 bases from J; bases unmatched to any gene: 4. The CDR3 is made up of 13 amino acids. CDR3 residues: CATSLTGGTEAFF. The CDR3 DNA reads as TGTGCCACCAGTCTAACAGGGGGCACTGAAGCTTTCTTT.

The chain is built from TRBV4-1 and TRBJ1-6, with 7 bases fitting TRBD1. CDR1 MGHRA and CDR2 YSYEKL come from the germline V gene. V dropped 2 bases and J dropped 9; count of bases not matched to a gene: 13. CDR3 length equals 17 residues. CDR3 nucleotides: TGCGCCAGCAGCCAATTATCAAACAGGGGACGGGGTTCACCCCTCCACTTT. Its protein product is CASSQLSNRGRGSPLHF.

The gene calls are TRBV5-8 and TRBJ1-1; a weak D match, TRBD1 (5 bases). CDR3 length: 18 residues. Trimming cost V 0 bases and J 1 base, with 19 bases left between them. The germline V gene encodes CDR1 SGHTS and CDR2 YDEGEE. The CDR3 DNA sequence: TGTGCCAGCAGCTTGGGGGGCTCACGTATATGGGCGAACACTGAAGCTTTCTTT. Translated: CASSLGGSRIWANTEAFF.